This entry is about one T cell receptor beta chain. The antigen is unknown. This record belongs to a study of T cell responses to AZD1222 COVID-19 vaccine. Background on the study: Second-dose intervals near 4 or 12 weeks were combined.

Points from the study as a whole: The donor group comprised mostly white British people and more females; the analysis possibly underestimated clonal diversity. Baseline serostatus was positive in only a handful of AZD1222 recipients. In all cases, repertoires were sampled only after the peak T cell response.

Clones were sequenced by immunoSEQ multiplex PCR, and TCRdb holds only the in-frame ones, with some missing. This repertoire shows around 140,000 clones, 90% found once; its top ten account for approximately 1.8%. The germline V gene encodes CDR1 MNHEY and CDR2 SVGAGI. The ends lost 8 bases at V and 7 bases at J; junction bases unmatched: 9. This CDR3 has 13 amino acids. This TCR derives from an adult in good health. The chain couples TRBV6-5 to TRBJ2-7, with 9 bases that match TRBD1. Sequenced material: peripheral blood, taken on day 0 of AZD1222 vaccination. In DNA form, the CDR3 reads TGTGCCAGCGGGACAGGGACTGGTTTAGAGCAGTACTTC. It encodes CASGTGTGLEQYF.